The next 32 T cell receptor beta chains were all read from a single sample in a study of control samples from healthy donors and cancer patients. The data were produced by immunoSEQ multiplex PCR, yet TCRdb's version contains in-frame clones alone and is incomplete. The data show about 83,000 clones, around 92% seen once. The sample comprised blood. These TCRs come from a man in his fifties or sixties in good health.

V and J are TRBV21-1 and TRBJ2-7; the table's D call, TRBD1, has no DNA check behind it. TRBV21-1 is a pseudogene locus. This CDR3 is built from 19 residues. CDR3 DNA: TGTGCCAGCAGCAAAGCGCGTTGTGACGGGACAGGGGATCCCTACGAGCAGTACTTC. Translating gives CASSKARCDGTGDPYEQYF.

The rearrangement uses TRBV7-9 and TRBJ1-4; 7 bases are a match to TRBD1. V was clipped by 4 bases and J by 5 bases; unmatched bases: 7. The CDR3 length is 15 residues. From germline, CDR1 is SEHNR and CDR2 FQNEAQ (reference sequence). The CDR3 bases are TGTGCCAGCAGCTCGACCGGGACAGCGAATGAAAAACTGTTTTTT. Protein: CASSSTGTANEKLFF.

The chain recombines TRBV5-1 with TRBJ2-5; D is perhaps TRBD1 or TRBD2 (5 bases each). Germline V CDR1 and CDR2: SGHRS, YFSETQ. There are 16 residues in the CDR3. Trimming shortened V by 0 bases and J by 1 base, and 13 bases separated the two germline ends. CDR3 loop: CASSLAWGFSQETQYF. The DNA for the CDR3 is TGCGCCAGCAGCTTGGCCTGGGGGTTTTCCCAAGAGACCCAGTACTTC.

The CDR3 DNA sequence: TGTGCCAGCAGTTTATCCAACAGGGGGTGGGATGGCTACACCTTC. It translates to CASSLSNRGWDGYTF. The chain carries TRBV27 and TRBJ1-2, with 8 nucleotides matching TRBD1. The germline V gene has CDR1 MNHEY and CDR2 SMNVEV (reference sequence). The CDR3 loop spans 15 amino acids. Germline trimming cut 0 bases from V and 6 bases from J; bases unmatched to any gene: 6.

This clone has a single count. This chain links TRBV2 with TRBJ1-6; TRBD1 aligns across 7 bases. The CDR3 loop spans 12 amino acids. The germline V gene has CDR1 SNHLY and CDR2 FYNNEI. J lost 8 bases, V lost 9 bases, and 4 bases had no gene match. This CDR3 is CARQGTDSPLHF. In DNA, the CDR3 is TGTGCCAGACAGGGGACGGATTCACCCCTCCACTTT.

The V gene is TRBV3-1 (or the pseudogene TRBV3-2), the J gene TRBJ2-7, with no clear D. Germline V CDR1 and CDR2: LGHDT, YNNKEL (reference sequence). Trimming removed 4 bases from V and 5 bases from J, with 12 bases in between. The CDR3 sequence is 13 residues long. The DNA for the CDR3 is TGTGCCAGCAGCCTCAAAGGACGGCACGAGCAGTACTTC. This encodes CASSLKGRHEQYF.

The rearrangement uses TRBV7-6 and TRBJ2-7, with unresolved D. V lost 5 bases, J lost 3 bases, and 11 bases lay in between. The CDR3 totals 13 residues. CDR1 and CDR2 (germline): SGHVS, FNYEAQ. This chain's CDR3 is CASSQAQFYEQYF. CDR3 sequence (DNA): TGTGCCAGCAGCCAGGCCCAGTTCTACGAGCAGTACTTC.

This clone was detected a few times. In DNA form, the CDR3 reads TGTGCCTGGAGTGTAGATGGTCCCCAGCCCCAGCATTTT. It specifies CAWSVDGPQPQHF. The V gene is TRBV30, the J gene TRBJ1-5, with D unresolved. Trimming took off 0 bases at V and 7 bases at J, with 10 bases between the two ends. Germline V gene lookup returns CDR1 GTSNPN and CDR2 SVGIG (reference sequence). The CDR3 is 13 amino acids.

This clone is a singleton in its sample. The chain links TRBV13 to TRBJ1-1, with D possibly matching TRBD1 (5 bases). V shed 4 bases and J shed 3 bases, with 15 bases lying between them. The CDR3 has 15 amino acids. The V gene's germline CDR1 is PRHDT and CDR2 FYEKMQ (reference sequence). CDR3 region: CASSSRSLRDTEAFF. The CDR3 DNA is TGTGCCAGCAGCTCCCGGAGTCTCAGGGACACTGAAGCTTTCTTT.

The chain carries TRBV4-2 and TRBJ1-6; TRBD1 matches at 7 bases. CDR1 and CDR2 (germline): LGHNA, YNFKEQ. Losses at the gene ends were 4 bases for V and 4 bases for J; bases not matched to a gene: 4. The length of the CDR3 is 15 residues. CDR3 loop: CASSPGTAYNSPLHF. The CDR3 DNA sequence: TGTGCCAGCAGCCCCGGGACAGCATATAATTCACCCCTCCACTTT.

This rearrangement joins TRBV10-2 to TRBJ2-2; 11 bases fit TRBD2. There are 14 residues in the CDR3. The V segment lost 7 bases and the J segment 6 bases; nucleotides outside the gene matches: 4. From germline, CDR1 is WSHSY and CDR2 SAAADI. This chain's CDR3 is CASTIAGGPGELFF. The CDR3 DNA sequence: TGCGCCAGCACGATAGCGGGGGGGCCCGGGGAGCTGTTTTTT.

This chain links TRBV19 with TRBJ1-5, with a tentative D call TRBD1 (5 bases). The ends were cut back, 6 bases at V and 3 bases at J, with 15 bases in the middle. From germline, CDR1 is LNHDA and CDR2 SQIVND (reference sequence). This CDR3 has 15 amino acids. CDR3 bases: TGTGCCAGTAGGTTCCTGACAGTCTTCAATCAGCCCCAGCATTTT. This translates into CASRFLTVFNQPQHF.

This clone occurred a few times. This sequence joins TRBV14 and TRBJ1-1; TRBD1 is a possible D gene (5 bases). This CDR3 is 13 amino acids long. CDR1 is SGHDN, CDR2 FVKESK, per germline. V gave up 5 bases and J gave up 2 bases, with 9 bases separating them. Written as DNA, the CDR3 is TGTGCCAGCAGCAGGGGTATCAACACTGAAGCTTTCTTT. Translated, it gives CASSRGINTEAFF.

The chain combines TRBV2 with TRBJ1-4, with 9 positions matching TRBD1. The trim removed 11 bases at V and 10 bases at J, leaving 11 bases unmatched. The CDR3 sequence is 13 residues long. The germline V gene has CDR1 SNHLY and CDR2 FYNNEI. The CDR3 bases are TGTGCCTCAGTGGACAGGGGCCAGGGAAAACTGTTTTTT. This codes for CASVDRGQGKLFF.

V is TRBV6-2 or TRBV6-3 and J is TRBJ2-3; D may correspond to TRBD1 or TRBD2 (6 bases each). Germline V gene data show CDR1 as MNHEY and CDR2 as SVGEGT. CDR3 length: 15 residues. V was shortened by 6 bases and J by 2 bases, with 15 bases between the two germline ends. For the CDR3, the DNA is TGTGCCAGCAGCCTGGGGGGCGGGTACACAGATACGCAGTATTTT. The encoded protein is CASSLGGGYTDTQYF.

This clone was seen once. This chain uses TRBV2 with TRBJ2-3; D not certain. V was cut by 6 bases and J by 3 bases, with 13 bases left in between. The CDR3 totals 14 residues. Germline V lookup: CDR1 SNHLY, CDR2 FYNNEI. CDR3 region: CASSDSPGTDTQYF. CDR3 coding DNA: TGTGCCAGCAGCGACTCTCCCGGGACAGATACGCAGTATTTT. The full variable domain, rest sourced from reference TRBV2 and TRBJ2-3, is EPEVTQTPSHQVTQMGQEVILRCVPISNHLYFYWYRQILGQKVEFLVSFYNNEISEKSEIFDDQFSVERPDGSNFTLKIRSTKLEDSAMYFCASSDSPGTDTQYFGPGTRLTVL.

The chain has TRBV5-6 and TRBJ1-3; the D is unclear. The CDR3 sequence is 17 residues long. The germline V gene encodes CDR1 SGHDT and CDR2 YYEEEE. Deletions cut 3 bases from V and 0 bases from J, with 16 bases between. The CDR3 DNA follows: TGTGCCAGCAGCTCCGGTAAACCAGCTATCTCTGGAAACACCATATATTTT. Amino acid sequence: CASSSGKPAISGNTIYF.

The V and J genes are TRBV7-9 and TRBJ2-2, with unresolved D. Trimming left V 4 bases short and J 0 bases short, with 9 bases between. CDR1 is SEHNR, CDR2 FQNEAQ, per germline (reference sequence). The CDR3 runs 15 residues. As DNA, the CDR3 is TGTGCCAGCAGCTCCACCGGGCCGAACACCGGGGAGCTGTTTTTT. Amino acid sequence: CASSSTGPNTGELFF.

This clone came up once. The genes are TRBV9 and TRBJ2-1, with TRBD1 matching over 8 bases. Per germline, CDR1 SGDLS and CDR2 YYNGEE. V shed 2 bases and J 4 bases; nucleotides not matched to a gene: 11. The CDR3 consists of 17 residues. The CDR3 spells CASSVYSTTGAYNEQFF. Here the CDR3 DNA reads TGTGCCAGCAGCGTCTATTCGACGACAGGGGCTTACAATGAGCAGTTCTTC. Variable domain in full (rest from reference TRBV9 and TRBJ2-1): DSGVTQTPKHLITATGQRVTLRCSPRSGDLSVYWYQQSLDQGLQFLIQYYNGEERAKGNILERFSAQQFPDLHSELNLSSLELGDSALYFCASSVYSTTGAYNEQFFGPGTRLTVL.

This chain links TRBV5-1 with TRBJ1-2; 10 nucleotides align to TRBD1. Per germline, CDR1 SGHRS and CDR2 YFSETQ. The CDR3 totals 17 residues. The J segment lost 3 bases and the V segment lost 3 bases, leaving 11 bases of the junction unmatched. The CDR3 DNA reads TGCGCCAGCAGCTGGGACCCGGGACAGGGGAAGGACTATGGCTACACCTTC. This codes for CASSWDPGQGKDYGYTF. The full variable domain, in which reference TRBV5-1 and TRBJ1-2 provide the parts outside the CDR3, is KAGVTQTPRYLIKTRGQQVTLSCSPISGHRSVSWYQQTPGQGLQFLFEYFSETQRNKGNFPGRFSGRQFSNSRSEMNVSTLELGDSALYLCASSWDPGQGKDYGYTFGSGTRLTVV.

This clone was recorded once. The chain links TRBV3-1 (or the pseudogene TRBV3-2) to TRBJ1-3; D is uncertain. Trimming took 1 base from V and 7 from J, leaving 8 bases between them. CDR3 length: 13 amino acids. CDR1 LGHDT and CDR2 YNNKEL come from the germline V gene (reference sequence). The CDR3 sequence: CASSQGSGNTIYF. CDR3 nucleotide sequence: TGTGCCAGCAGCCAAGGGTCCGGGAACACCATATATTTT.

The gene calls are TRBV3-1 (or the pseudogene TRBV3-2) and TRBJ2-7; 12 bases match TRBD2. The V gene's germline CDR1 is LGHDT and CDR2 YNNKEL (reference sequence). The CDR3 totals 15 residues. With 5 bases clipped from V and 2 bases from J, the junction kept 4 bases outside the gene matches. Written as DNA, the CDR3 is TGTGCCAGCAGCAGAGGGACTAGCGGGCCCTACGAGCAGTACTTC. Translating it yields CASSRGTSGPYEQYF.

The chain carries TRBV6-2 or TRBV6-3 and TRBJ1-5, with D unresolved. The length of the CDR3 is 15 residues. The germline V and J ends were trimmed by 5 bases and 5 bases, with 16 bases remaining between them. Germline V gives CDR1 MNHEY, CDR2 SVGEGT. DNA for the CDR3: TGTGCCAGCAGTCTCGACCGGTTTGTAGATCAGCCCCAGCATTTT. Protein sequence: CASSLDRFVDQPQHF.

The chain recombines TRBV4-1 with TRBJ2-3; D is uncertain. This CDR3 spans 16 amino acids. Per the germline V gene, CDR1 is MGHRA and CDR2 is YSYEKL. With 0 bases removed from V and 0 bases from J, the gap between germline ends came to 10 bases. Here the CDR3 DNA reads TGCGCCAGCAGCCAAGAACGGAGATCTAGCACAGATACGCAGTATTTT. Encoded protein: CASSQERRSSTDTQYF.

This clone was found once. This sequence joins TRBV6-1 and TRBJ1-2, with 9 nucleotides matching TRBD1. The CDR3 totals 17 residues. Germline V gene sequence: CDR1 MNHNS, CDR2 SASEGT. With V trimmed by 4 bases and J by 2 bases, 11 bases remained unmatched. CDR3 in amino acids: CASSAPGQGQSNYGYTF. CDR3 nucleotides: TGTGCCAGCAGTGCACCGGGACAGGGACAGTCAAACTATGGCTACACCTTC.

The genes are TRBV5-4 and TRBJ2-7, with D unresolved. V lost 4 bases to trimming and J lost 3 bases, with 11 bases between them. The CDR3 loop spans 13 amino acids. Looked up from germline, CDR1 is SGHNT and CDR2 is YYREEE (reference sequence). In nucleotides, the CDR3 is TGTGCCAGCAGCAGATCATCAGGCTACGAGCAGTACTTC. Translated: CASSRSSGYEQYF.

The CDR3 DNA reads as TGTGCCAGCAGCCAAGATTCGGCGGGGACGAGACTTTATGGCTACACCTTC. Translating it yields CASSQDSAGTRLYGYTF. The V gene is TRBV3-1 (or the pseudogene TRBV3-2), the J gene TRBJ1-2; TRBD1 is a possible D gene (5 bases). The V end was cut by 0 bases, the J end by 5 bases, with 19 bases between. Germline CDR1 and CDR2: LGHDT and YNNKEL (reference sequence). The CDR3 runs 17 residues.

The chain links TRBV2 to TRBJ1-1, with TRBD1 matching over 7 bases. CDR1 and CDR2 (germline): SNHLY, FYNNEI. The length of the CDR3 is 11 residues. V shed 6 bases, J shed 12 bases, and the junction held 7 bases outside the gene matches. The chain's CDR3 is CASRERQGTFF. CDR3 nucleotides: TGTGCCAGCAGGGAGAGACAGGGAACTTTCTTT.

V is TRBV2 and J is TRBJ1-1, with D possibly TRBD1 on 5 matching bases. This CDR3 is 14 amino acids long. Germline CDR1 is SNHLY and CDR2 is FYNNEI. V shed 3 bases and J shed 2 bases, with 10 bases lying between them. The CDR3 bases are TGTGCCAGCAGTGACCGGACACTCAACACTGAAGCTTTCTTT. As protein: CASSDRTLNTEAFF.

This CDR3 is CASSPLRGATKAFF. In DNA, the CDR3 is TGTGCCAGCAGCCCTCTACGGGGGGCAACTAAAGCTTTCTTT. The V and J genes are TRBV5-8 and TRBJ1-1; possible D gene TRBD1, 6 bases. The germline V and J ends were trimmed by 4 bases and 9 bases, with 19 bases remaining between them. CDR1 is SGHTS, CDR2 YDEGEE, per germline. The CDR3 is 14 amino acids.

The V and J genes are TRBV27 and TRBJ1-5, with 7 positions matching TRBD1. The junction had 21 bases not matched to a gene; V was cut back by 7 bases and J by 0 bases. Per the germline V gene, CDR1 is MNHEY and CDR2 is SMNVEV (reference sequence). CDR3 size: 20 residues. CDR3 protein: CASTSDRDSNRFYSNQPQHF. For the CDR3, the DNA is TGTGCCAGCACTTCAGACCGGGACAGCAATCGGTTCTATAGCAATCAGCCCCAGCATTTT.

This clone has just one count. The chain joins TRBV29-1 to TRBJ1-4, with D hard to call. Trimming stripped 7 bases from V and 5 bases from J, with 17 bases between. The CDR3 is 14 residues long. Looked up from germline, CDR1 is SQVTM and CDR2 is ANQGSEA. CDR3 nucleotides: TGCAGCGCCGCGGACGGTTCGTACAATGAAAAACTGTTTTTT. As protein: CSAADGSYNEKLFF.